This passage covers 5 T cell receptor beta chains from one sample sequenced in a study of blood T cells in healthy people across ages (dated by TCRdb to about 2015). Libraries were built with 5' RACE. The sequencer was an Illumina HiSeq 2500. A second roughly 6 to 12 cycle PCR used a sample-barcoded 5' primer and a J-beta primer mix. TCRdb handled the public reads itself, with Q25 trimming in fastp and clone calling in MiXCR, and kept productive beta chains. Entries are consolidated by CDR3 protein sequence, retaining the most common genes and DNA. The sample contains more than 1 million distinct CDR3 sequences, 45% of them found a single time. The ten most abundant clones make up approximately 17% of the sample. The sample taken for sequencing was blood. Receptors were obtained from a woman aged 55-70 years in good health.

There are many counts of this clonotype. The V gene is TRBV29-1, the J gene TRBJ1-2; D call uncertain. With 6 bases removed from V and 0 bases from J, the gap between germline ends came to 8 bases. The length of the CDR3 is 12 residues. Germline loops: CDR1 SQVTM, CDR2 ANQGSEA. This chain's CDR3 is CSVTEANYGYTF. The DNA of the CDR3 is TGCAGCGTGACGGAAGCTAACTATGGCTACACCTTC.

This clonotype appeared a few times. The rearrangement uses TRBV2 and TRBJ2-7; unclear D gene. The V end lost 2 bases, the J end lost 4 bases, and 3 bases lay between the germline ends. The germline CDR1 and CDR2 sequences are SNHLY and FYNNEI. CDR3 length: 11 amino acids. The CDR3 reads CASSEMYEQYF. The CDR3 DNA sequence: TGTGCCAGCAGTGAAATGTACGAGCAGTACTTC. The complete variable domain, with remaining parts taken from reference TRBV2 and TRBJ2-7, reads EPEVTQTPSHQVTQMGQEVILRCVPISNHLYFYWYRQILGQKVEFLVSFYNNEISEKSEIFDDQFSVERPDGSNFTLKIRSTKLEDSAMYFCASSEMYEQYFGPGTRLTVT.

As concerns this clonotype: This may be a read error, as it is one base from a much larger clone. The chain combines TRBV29-1 with TRBJ2-5, with D perhaps matching TRBD1 (5 bases). Looked up from germline, CDR1 is SQVTM and CDR2 is ANQGSEA. This CDR3 is built from 12 residues. The CDR3 DNA reads TGCAGCGTTGGACAGTTCCAAGAGACCCAGCACTTC. Its translation is CSVGQFQETQHF. The full variable domain, rest sourced from reference TRBV29-1 and TRBJ2-5, is SAVISQKPSRDICQRGTSLTIQCQVDSQVTMMFWYRQQPGQSLTLIATANQGSEATYESGFVIDKFPISRPNLTFSTLTVSNMSPEDSSIYLCSVGQFQETQHFGPGTRLLVL.

The rearrangement uses TRBV11-2 and TRBJ2-7; the match to TRBD1 covers 8 bases. CDR1 and CDR2 (germline): SGHAT, FQNNGV. The CDR3 loop spans 14 amino acids. Trimming removed 8 bases from V and 5 bases from J; junction bases left unmatched: 11. The chain's CDR3 is CASRGQGAPNEQYF. In DNA form, the CDR3 reads TGTGCCAGCCGGGGGCAGGGGGCGCCGAACGAGCAGTACTTC. The variable domain in full, with the rest retrieved from reference TRBV11-2 and TRBJ2-7, is EAGVAQSPRYKIIEKRQSVAFWCNPISGHATLYWYQQILGQGPKLLIQFQNNGVVDDSQLPKDRFSAERLKGVDSTLKIQPAKLEDSAVYLCASRGQGAPNEQYFGPGTRLTVT.

The chain combines TRBV7-9 with TRBJ2-2; 7 bases map to TRBD1. Germline trimming cut 1 base from V and 4 bases from J; bases unmatched to any gene: 3. Germline CDR1 SEHNR, CDR2 FQNEAQ (reference sequence). CDR3 length: 15 residues. The CDR3 region is CASSLGQGTTGELFF. The DNA of the CDR3 is TGTGCCAGCAGCTTAGGACAGGGAACCACCGGGGAGCTGTTTTTT.